A single sample is the source of the 20 T cell receptor beta chains below, sequenced in a study of blood T cell repertoires in COVID-19. Sequenced by immunoSEQ multiplex PCR; TCRdb stores in-frame clones only, minus some. The sample has 150,000 to 200,000 clones; over 70% are singletons. Source material: peripheral blood. These receptors were obtained from a woman in her forties with COVID-19, enrolled during active disease.

This rearrangement joins TRBV28 to TRBJ1-2, with TRBD1 matching over 9 bases. V shed 5 bases, J shed 1 base, and the junction held 11 bases outside the gene matches. CDR3 size: 17 residues. From germline, CDR1 is MDHEN and CDR2 SYDVKM. The CDR3: CASSNLAADRGNYGYTF. The CDR3 DNA reads TGTGCCAGCAGTAATCTAGCTGCGGACAGGGGTAACTATGGCTACACCTTC.

This clone came up a few times. The CDR3 protein is CSVEDPAVAEAFF. CDR3 sequence (DNA): TGCAGCGTTGAAGACCCTGCGGTGGCTGAAGCTTTCTTT. The rearrangement uses TRBV29-1 and TRBJ1-1; D not resolved. Trimming cost V 0 bases and J 6 bases, with 11 bases left between them. CDR3 length: 13 residues. Germline V CDR1 and CDR2: SQVTM, ANQGSEA.

This rearrangement joins TRBV28 to TRBJ2-2, with D perhaps matching TRBD2 (5 bases). Germline lookup yields CDR1 MDHEN and CDR2 SYDVKM. V gave up 7 bases and J gave up 5 bases, with 17 bases separating them. The CDR3 length is 15 residues. CDR3 in amino acids: CASTLTRGSTGELFF. The CDR3 bases are TGTGCCAGCACCCTAACCCGAGGGTCGACCGGGGAGCTGTTTTTT.

The V and J genes are TRBV14 and TRBJ1-3; D is undetermined. The CDR3 is 14 residues long. Deletions cut 4 bases from V and 2 bases from J, with 9 bases between. Germline values: CDR1 SGHDN, CDR2 FVKESK. The DNA of the CDR3 is TGTGCCAGCAGCCTGGCCTCCCCTGGAAACACCATATATTTT. Encoded protein: CASSLASPGNTIYF. The complete variable domain, with remaining parts taken from reference TRBV14 and TRBJ1-3, reads EAGVTQFPSHSVIEKGQTVTLRCDPISGHDNLYWYRRVMGKEIKFLLHFVKESKQDESGMPNNRFLAERTGGTYSTLKVQPAELEDSGVYFCASSLASPGNTIYFGEGSWLTVV.

The chain's CDR3 is CATFTGTGGYNEQFF. CDR3 nucleotides: TGTGCCACCTTCACCGGGACAGGGGGCTACAATGAGCAGTTCTTC. The V and J genes are TRBV27 and TRBJ2-1, with 11 bases matching TRBD1. The CDR3 has 15 amino acids. The germline gives CDR1 MNHEY, CDR2 SMNVEV (reference sequence). V trimming: 10 bases; J trimming: 3 bases; junction bases outside the gene matches: 8.

The chain links TRBV11-2 to TRBJ2-3, with a weak D call TRBD2 (6 bases). V lost 3 bases and J 6 bases, leaving 13 bases between the germline ends. Germline CDR1 and CDR2: SGHAT and FQNNGV. This CDR3 has 14 amino acids. CDR3 DNA: TGTGCCAGCAGCTTCTTTCTCGGGAGTGATACGCAGTATTTT. Residues: CASSFFLGSDTQYF.

This clone was recorded once. The rearrangement uses TRBV4-1 and TRBJ1-2; possible D gene TRBD1, 6 bases. The germline CDR1 and CDR2 sequences are MGHRA and YSYEKL. V was cut by 5 bases and J by 8 bases, with 21 bases left in between. The CDR3 is 15 amino acids. CDR3 sequence reads: CASSSQGVWGKGYTF. The CDR3 coding sequence is TGCGCCAGCAGCTCACAGGGTGTCTGGGGGAAGGGCTACACCTTC.

This chain connects TRBV5-1 to TRBJ2-7, with 15 bases fitting TRBD2. CDR1 and CDR2 from the germline V gene are SGHRS and YFSETQ. Losses at the gene ends were 4 bases for V and 6 bases for J; bases not matched to a gene: 8. There are 16 residues in the CDR3. DNA for the CDR3: TGCGCCAGCAGCCTGGGATCGGGACTAGCGGGAGGCGAGCAGTACTTC. It encodes CASSLGSGLAGGEQYF.

The V and J genes are TRBV4-1 and TRBJ1-5; no definite D call. The germline gives CDR1 MGHRA, CDR2 YSYEKL. The CDR3 has 13 residues. V was shortened by 2 bases and J by 5 bases, with 7 bases between the two germline ends. Written as DNA, the CDR3 is TGCGCCAGCAGCCAAATCACGGATCAGCCCCAGCATTTT. The encoded protein is CASSQITDQPQHF.

This clone appeared once. This chain uses TRBV7-7 with TRBJ2-3, with a tentative D call TRBD1 (5 bases). CDR1 is SSHAT, CDR2 FNYEAQ, per germline (reference sequence). V lost 3 bases to trimming and J lost 6 bases, with 10 bases between them. The CDR3 contains 13 residues. The CDR3 coding sequence is TGTGCCAGCAGCTTGGGGCCGGCGGATACGCAGTATTTT. Protein sequence: CASSLGPADTQYF.

The chain is built from TRBV2 and TRBJ1-2, with D possibly matching TRBD1 (5 bases). Trimming cost V 6 bases and J 4 bases, with 9 bases left between them. This CDR3 has 12 residues. Germline assignment: CDR1 SNHLY and CDR2 FYNNEI. The CDR3 region is CASRQGGYGYTF. Here the CDR3 DNA reads TGTGCCAGCAGGCAGGGTGGCTATGGCTACACCTTC.

The chain links TRBV9 to TRBJ1-6; D uncertain. This CDR3 has 14 amino acids. Germline CDR1 reads SGDLS; CDR2 reads YYNGEE. The ends were cut back, 4 bases at V and 7 bases at J, with 12 bases in the middle. The CDR3 is CASSPEDHNSPLHF. The CDR3 bases are TGTGCCAGCAGCCCAGAGGATCACAATTCACCCCTCCACTTT.

The chain has TRBV6-5 and TRBJ1-1; perhaps TRBD1 as D (5 bases). Germline V gives CDR1 MNHEY, CDR2 SVGAGI. Trimming pared 5 bases from V and 5 bases from J, leaving 12 bases between. The CDR3 sequence is 13 residues long. CDR3 coding DNA: TGTGCCAGCAGTCCCTCGGGGGGAACTGAAGCTTTCTTT. It encodes CASSPSGGTEAFF.

The J gene is TRBJ2-3, the V gene TRBV21-1; the listed D gene, TRBD2, was not tested against the DNA. TRBV21-1 is tagged as a pseudogene. This CDR3 has 15 amino acids. In DNA, the CDR3 is TGTGCCAGCAGCAATCGGGGGAGCGAGGCAGATACGCAGTATTTT. Residues: CASSNRGSEADTQYF.

The chain's CDR3 is CASSPRTEKLFF. CDR3 nucleotide sequence: TGTGCCAGCTCACCCCGGACAGAAAAACTGTTTTTT. The rearrangement links TRBV18 to TRBJ1-4, with D perhaps matching TRBD1 (5 bases). Germline lookup yields CDR1 KGHSH and CDR2 LQKENI. The CDR3 totals 12 residues. The V end lost 3 bases, the J end lost 8 bases, and 7 bases lay between the germline ends.

The rearrangement uses TRBV21-1 and TRBJ1-6; TRBD1 is the table's D call and was not checked against the DNA. TRBV21-1 is noted as a pseudogene. The CDR3 spans 15 residues. Here the CDR3 reads CASSKVARQNSPLHF. CDR3 nucleotide sequence: TGTGCCAGCAGCAAAGTCGCCCGACAGAATTCACCCCTCCACTTT.

This clone was found once. The chain uses TRBV7-9 and TRBJ2-2; possibly TRBD2 for D (5 bases). Deletions cut 1 base from V and 7 bases from J, with 13 bases between. CDR3 size: 15 residues. Germline CDR1 reads SEHNR; CDR2 reads FQNEAQ (reference sequence). CDR3 sequence reads: CASSLEPGLYGELFF. In nucleotides, the CDR3 is TGTGCCAGCAGCTTAGAGCCTGGACTTTACGGGGAGCTGTTTTTT.

The chain uses TRBV9 and TRBJ1-4, with 10 bases that match TRBD1. CDR1 is SGDLS, CDR2 YYNGEE, per germline. This CDR3 comprises 15 residues. The V and J ends lost 4 bases and 10 bases, in that order; junction bases with no gene match: 10. CDR3 amino acids: CASSIPGTGDAKLFF. The CDR3 DNA follows: TGTGCCAGCAGCATCCCCGGGACAGGGGATGCAAAACTGTTTTTT.

A few counts support this clone. The CDR3 nucleotides are TGTGCCAGCAGTCCCCGACAGGGGAATAGCAATCAGCCCCAGCATTTT. The encoded protein is CASSPRQGNSNQPQHF. This chain joins TRBV28 and TRBJ1-5; 8 nucleotides match TRBD1. The ends lost 5 bases at V and 0 bases at J; junction bases unmatched: 6. The CDR3 covers 16 residues. Germline loops: CDR1 MDHEN, CDR2 SYDVKM.

This chain connects TRBV10-2 to TRBJ1-4; tentative D call: TRBD1 (6 bases). V was clipped by 6 bases and J by 0 bases, with 8 bases between them. The CDR3 runs 14 residues. Germline values: CDR1 WSHSY, CDR2 SAAADI. The CDR3 bases are TGCGCCAGCAGGGACAGTGCAACTAATGAAAAACTGTTTTTT. Protein product: CASRDSATNEKLFF.